A single sample is the source of the 13 T cell receptor beta chains below, sequenced in a study of beta chain features in type 1 diabetes. Whole-study results and caveats: TCRB CDR3s from Type 1 diabetes patients were moderately but significantly shorter in all four CD4+ subsets.

Expressed TCRB transcripts got sequenced, as all isolated RNA was reverse transcribed. The assay was immunoSEQ multiplex PCR, and TCRdb's table has in-frame clones only and misses some. Of approximately 260,000 clones in the sample, just over 20% are singletons; the top ten hold approximately 0.029%. These TCRs are of unknown antigen specificity. The source material was naive CD4+ T cells from blood. The receptors originated from a woman in her thirties or forties with type 1 diabetes.

This clone was detected only a few times. The chain is built from TRBV2 and TRBJ1-4; 7 nucleotides agree with TRBD1. The germline V gene encodes CDR1 SNHLY and CDR2 FYNNEI. The CDR3 loop spans 15 amino acids. The ends lost 6 bases at V and 3 bases at J; junction bases unmatched: 7. The CDR3 sequence: CASREIGTANEKLFF. CDR3 bases: TGTGCCAGCAGGGAGATCGGGACAGCTAATGAAAAACTGTTTTTT.

The genes are TRBV5-1 and TRBJ2-7; possibly TRBD2 for D (6 bases). The CDR3 sequence is 14 residues long. Germline CDR1 is SGHRS and CDR2 is YFSETQ. Trimming removed 1 base from V and 4 bases from J, with 12 bases in between. The chain's CDR3 is CASSLTGEGYEQYF. CDR3 nucleotides: TGCGCCAGCAGCTTGACGGGAGAGGGGTACGAGCAGTACTTC.

This clone was seen more than once but under ten times. This chain uses TRBV2 with TRBJ1-5; 7 nucleotides line up with TRBD1. CDR3 length: 13 amino acids. In germline, CDR1 is SNHLY, CDR2 FYNNEI. V gave up 8 bases and J gave up 7 bases; unmatched junction bases: 8. The CDR3: CASERDRGQPQHF. The DNA of the CDR3 is TGTGCCAGCGAAAGGGACAGAGGGCAGCCCCAGCATTTT.

Only a few counts were recorded for this clone. The rearrangement uses TRBV29-1 and TRBJ2-5; D is perhaps TRBD2 (6 bases). V was clipped by 4 bases and J by 7 bases, with 7 bases between them. CDR1 is SQVTM, CDR2 ANQGSEA, per germline. There are 10 residues in the CDR3. The CDR3 loop is CSVAEGTQYF. CDR3 bases: TGCAGCGTTGCGGAGGGGACCCAGTACTTC.

This clone has only a few counts. The chain recombines TRBV5-1 with TRBJ2-2; D gene unclear. V was pared by 1 base and J by 0 bases, with 10 bases between. Germline V gene sequence: CDR1 SGHRS, CDR2 YFSETQ. The CDR3 is 16 amino acids. The CDR3 loop is CASSLQSTSNTGELFF. The DNA of the CDR3 is TGCGCCAGCAGCTTGCAGTCGACTTCGAACACCGGGGAGCTGTTTTTT.

There are a few counts of this clone. This sequence joins TRBV30 and TRBJ2-7, with 13 bases aligning to TRBD2. Germline values: CDR1 GTSNPN, CDR2 SVGIG (reference sequence). The CDR3 consists of 14 residues. The V and J ends lost 2 bases and 6 bases, in that order; junction bases with no gene match: 4. CDR3 loop: CAWSPLAGGFEQYF. CDR3 nucleotides: TGTGCCTGGAGTCCACTAGCGGGAGGGTTCGAGCAGTACTTC.

In regard to this clone: The same CDR3 is also encoded by other DNA sequences in this sample. This chain connects TRBV5-1 to TRBJ2-2; 8 bases match TRBD1. The CDR3 length is 14 residues. Germline V gene lookup returns CDR1 SGHRS and CDR2 YFSETQ. Trimming took 3 bases from V and 5 from J; bases not matched to a gene: 3. In nucleotides, the CDR3 is TGCGCCAGCAGCTCACAGGGGGATACCGGGGAGCTGTTTTTT. Translating gives CASSSQGDTGELFF. The full variable domain, in which reference TRBV5-1 and TRBJ2-2 provide the parts outside the CDR3, is KAGVTQTPRYLIKTRGQQVTLSCSPISGHRSVSWYQQTPGQGLQFLFEYFSETQRNKGNFPGRFSGRQFSNSRSEMNVSTLELGDSALYLCASSSQGDTGELFFGEGSRLTVL.

V usage is TRBV29-1 and J usage is TRBJ2-1; TRBD2 aligns across 16 bases. The CDR3 runs 12 residues. Germline lookup yields CDR1 SQVTM and CDR2 ANQGSEA. The V and J ends lost 7 bases and 10 bases, in that order; junction bases with no gene match: 1. The CDR3: CSGGLAGGEQFF. As DNA, the CDR3 is TGCAGCGGGGGACTAGCGGGAGGGGAGCAGTTCTTC.

The chain has TRBV6-5 and TRBJ2-3; TRBD2 is a possible D gene (6 bases). V was cut by 6 bases and J by 1 base, with 14 bases left in between. The CDR3 extends over 15 amino acids. The germline V gene encodes CDR1 MNHEY and CDR2 SVGAGI. Written as DNA, the CDR3 is TGTGCCAGCAGCCTGGGACTTCCACGCACAGATACGCAGTATTTT. It yields the protein CASSLGLPRTDTQYF.

This clone has only a few counts. The chain combines TRBV28 with TRBJ1-3; possibly TRBD1 for D (6 bases). The V end lost 2 bases, the J end lost 0 bases, and 8 bases lay between the germline ends. CDR1 MDHEN and CDR2 SYDVKM come from the germline V gene. CDR3 length: 15 residues. This CDR3 is CASSLQGTSGNTIYF. In DNA form, the CDR3 reads TGTGCCAGCAGTTTACAGGGGACCTCTGGAAACACCATATATTTT.

V is TRBV6-5 and J is TRBJ1-5; 9 bases align to TRBD1. Germline V lookup: CDR1 MNHEY, CDR2 SVGAGI. CDR3 length: 14 amino acids. J lost 4 bases, V lost 6 bases, and 4 bases had no gene match. The CDR3 here is CASSPTGGNQPQHF. The DNA for the CDR3 is TGTGCCAGCAGCCCGACAGGGGGAAATCAGCCCCAGCATTTT.

This clone was observed a handful of times. The V and J genes are TRBV30 and TRBJ1-3, with D perhaps TRBD1 (6 bases). This CDR3 comprises 15 residues. Trimming removed 8 bases at V and 2 bases at J, with 19 bases between. CDR1 GTSNPN and CDR2 SVGIG come from the germline V gene (reference sequence). CDR3 in DNA: TGTGCCCTGACGGGGGGGGCGGAAACTGGAAACACCATATATTTT. Translation: CALTGGAETGNTIYF.

The CDR3 spells CASSPPTLRFTNTEAFF. In DNA form, the CDR3 reads TGTGCCAGCAGTCCTCCTACCCTCAGGTTCACGAACACTGAAGCTTTCTTT. The V gene is TRBV28, the J gene TRBJ1-1; D is unresolved. The germline V and J ends were trimmed by 5 bases and 1 base, with 20 bases remaining between them. The CDR3 loop spans 17 amino acids. Germline CDR1 is MDHEN and CDR2 is SYDVKM.